Listed here are 26 T cell receptor beta chains from one sample, sequenced in a study of Siglec-9 on CD8 T cells in melanoma. Sequencing used immunoSEQ multiplex PCR; TCRdb keeps in-frame clones, though not all of them. The sample records more than 25,000 clones, 75% to 90% being singletons. Sequencing used Siglec-9- CD8+ T cells sorted from blood. These receptors were taken from a human donor in good health.

The chain couples TRBV6-1 to TRBJ2-5, with 7 nucleotides matching TRBD2. Trimming removed 7 bases from V and 0 bases from J; junction bases left unmatched: 8. CDR3 length equals 15 residues. CDR1 is MNHNS, CDR2 SASEGT, per germline. Written as DNA, the CDR3 is TGTGCCAGCACCCGCGGGAGAGCGTACCAAGAGACCCAGTACTTC. It codes for CASTRGRAYQETQYF.

The chain is built from TRBV4-2 and TRBJ2-3, with D perhaps matching TRBD1 or TRBD2 (5 bases each). The CDR3 runs to 15 residues. Germline CDR1 and CDR2: LGHNA and YNFKEQ. The V end was cut by 5 bases, the J end by 4 bases, with 16 bases between. The CDR3 here is CASSERDRGPDTQYF. In DNA form, the CDR3 reads TGTGCCAGCAGCGAACGGGACCGCGGTCCAGATACGCAGTATTTT.

This chain uses TRBV4-1 with TRBJ1-1; 11 bases are shared with TRBD1. V gave up 8 bases and J gave up 4 bases; unmatched junction bases: 3. Looked up from germline, CDR1 is MGHRA and CDR2 is YSYEKL. The length of the CDR3 is 13 residues. CDR3 sequence reads: CASLGTGGTEAFF. The CDR3 DNA is TGCGCCAGCCTAGGGACAGGGGGCACTGAAGCTTTCTTT.

The chain links TRBV29-1 to TRBJ2-1, with 8 nucleotides matching TRBD1. The CDR3 spans 13 residues. CDR1 is SQVTM and CDR2 is ANQGSEA in the germline V gene. Unmatched junction bases numbered 4, after V lost 6 bases and J lost 3 bases. The CDR3 nucleotides read TGCAGCGTCCAGGGGGCTCACTACAATGAGCAGTTCTTC. Translated, it gives CSVQGAHYNEQFF.

CDR3 protein: CASSLGPAGQGISGKGYTF. CDR3 sequence (DNA): TGTGCCAGCAGCTTAGGACCCGCGGGACAGGGGATTTCGGGTAAAGGCTACACCTTC. The chain joins TRBV11-2 to TRBJ1-2; 10 bases align to TRBD1. The CDR3 sequence is 19 residues long. The V segment lost 1 base and the J segment 8 bases; nucleotides outside the gene matches: 19. Germline V gene lookup returns CDR1 SGHAT and CDR2 FQNNGV.

This clone was detected once. V gene TRBV14 combines with J gene TRBJ1-1; 12 nucleotides agree with TRBD1. After removal of 0 bases from V and 4 bases from J, the junction contained 12 bases not matched to a gene. The CDR3 runs 19 residues. Germline values: CDR1 SGHDN, CDR2 FVKESK. The CDR3 loop is CASSQDLTGTGGGFTEAFF. In DNA form, the CDR3 reads TGTGCCAGCAGCCAAGACCTCACCGGGACAGGGGGCGGTTTCACTGAAGCTTTCTTT. The full variable domain, with the rest looked up from reference TRBV14 and TRBJ1-1, is EAGVTQFPSHSVIEKGQTVTLRCDPISGHDNLYWYRRVMGKEIKFLLHFVKESKQDESGMPNNRFLAERTGGTYSTLKVQPAELEDSGVYFCASSQDLTGTGGGFTEAFFGQGTRLTVV.

The genes are TRBV11-2 and TRBJ2-3, with D tentatively TRBD1 or TRBD2 (5 bases each). Per the germline V gene, CDR1 is SGHAT and CDR2 is FQNNGV. The CDR3 sequence is 16 residues long. V was trimmed by 1 base and J by 2 bases, leaving 13 bases between them. The CDR3 DNA is TGTGCCAGCAGCTTAGTGGGCCAGGGAGCCACAGATACGCAGTATTTT. It codes for CASSLVGQGATDTQYF. Full variable domain (remainder filled in from reference TRBV11-2 and TRBJ2-3): EAGVAQSPRYKIIEKRQSVAFWCNPISGHATLYWYQQILGQGPKLLIQFQNNGVVDDSQLPKDRFSAERLKGVDSTLKIQPAKLEDSAVYLCASSLVGQGATDTQYFGPGTRLTVL.

The chain has TRBV30 and TRBJ2-7; D might be TRBD1 (6 bases). The germline gives CDR1 GTSNPN, CDR2 SVGIG (reference sequence). The CDR3 loop spans 15 amino acids. V was pared by 1 base and J by 3 bases, with 16 bases between. The CDR3 loop reads CAWSGGSTQGYEQYV. As DNA, the CDR3 is TGTGCCTGGAGTGGGGGCTCAACACAGGGCTACGAGCAGTACGTC.

V gene TRBV1 combines with J gene TRBJ2-6; whether TRBD1, the table's D call, matches the DNA was not checked. TRBV1 counts as a pseudogene. The CDR3 is made up of 15 amino acids. Written as DNA, the CDR3 is TGCACCAGCAGTTGTGCACAAAGTCGGGCCAACGTCCTGACTTTC. This encodes CTSSCAQSRANVLTF.

For the CDR3, the DNA is TGTGCCAGCAGTTATACAGGGGGCGCGTACACTGAAGCTTTCTTT. As protein: CASSYTGGAYTEAFF. V is TRBV6-5 and J is TRBJ1-1, with TRBD1 identical over 9 bases. Germline V lookup: CDR1 MNHEY, CDR2 SVGAGI. The junction had 5 bases not matched to a gene; V was cut back by 3 bases and J by 3 bases. The CDR3 length is 15 residues.

DNA for the CDR3: TGTGCCAGCAGTGAGGGATTGGTTGAGACCCAGTACTTC. This sequence encodes CASSEGLVETQYF. The chain is built from TRBV25-1 and TRBJ2-5; D remains ambiguous. CDR1 MGHDK and CDR2 SYGVNS come from the germline V gene. Trimming took off 3 bases at V and 5 bases at J, with 10 bases between the two ends. The CDR3 has 13 amino acids.

This clone came up once. J is TRBJ2-4 and V is TRBV7-9, with D possibly TRBD1 on 6 matching bases. V lost 4 bases to trimming and J lost 1 base, with 17 bases between them. The CDR3 spans 17 residues. Germline CDR1 is SEHNR and CDR2 is FQNEAQ (reference sequence). CDR3 DNA sequence: TGTGCCAGCAGCTCGACGGGCTGGGGGCACGCCAAAAACATTCAGTACTTC. Encoded protein: CASSSTGWGHAKNIQYF.

The chain joins TRBV6-5 to TRBJ2-1; D is uncertain. There are 11 residues in the CDR3. Germline CDR1 MNHEY, CDR2 SVGAGI. V lost 8 bases to trimming and J lost 9 bases, with 11 bases between them. CDR3 sequence reads: CASRTNGEQFF. CDR3 coding DNA: TGTGCCAGCCGAACAAACGGTGAGCAGTTCTTC.

This clone was detected only once. This CDR3 reads CASSIIGVKGYTF. CDR3 in DNA: TGTGCCAGTAGTATCATAGGGGTAAAAGGCTACACCTTC. This sequence joins TRBV19 and TRBJ1-2, with D possibly being TRBD1 (5 bases). The V end lost 3 bases, the J end lost 8 bases, and 13 bases lay between the germline ends. The CDR3 has 13 amino acids. Germline loops: CDR1 LNHDA, CDR2 SQIVND (reference sequence).

The chain couples TRBV10-2 to TRBJ2-7; D is unclear. The CDR3 spans 12 residues. CDR1 is WSHSY, CDR2 SAAADI, per germline. Trimming removed 3 bases from V and 4 bases from J, with 7 bases in between. This chain's CDR3 is CASSDSSYEQYV. CDR3 sequence (DNA): TGCGCCAGCAGTGACTCCAGTTACGAGCAGTACGTC.

The chain links TRBV7-9 to TRBJ2-7; the D is unclear. The CDR3 covers 13 residues. Between the trimmed V and J ends, which lost 1 base and 2 bases, there was a span of 6 bases. In germline, CDR1 is SEHNR, CDR2 FQNEAQ (reference sequence). For the CDR3, the DNA is TGTGCCAGCAGCTTAGTCGGTGCCTACGAGCAGTACTTC. Its translation: CASSLVGAYEQYF. Based on the CDR3 plus reference TRBV7-9 and TRBJ2-7, the full variable domain is DTGVSQNPRHKITKRGQNVTFRCDPISEHNRLYWYRQTLGQGPEFLTYFQNEAQLEKSRLLSDRFSAERPKGSFSTLEIQRTEQGDSAMYLCASSLVGAYEQYFGPGTRLTVT.

This sequence joins TRBV7-2 and TRBJ1-2; 7 nucleotides line up with TRBD1. The CDR3 has 16 residues. Germline lookup yields CDR1 SGHTA and CDR2 FQGNSA. V lost 3 bases to trimming and J lost 0 bases; unmatched junction nucleotides: 7. The CDR3 DNA follows: TGTGCCAGCAGCTTTCCTCACAGGGGAGCTAACTATGGCTACACCTTC. Amino acids: CASSFPHRGANYGYTF.

The chain uses TRBV7-2 and TRBJ2-1; D is uncertain. V lost 4 bases to trimming and J lost 8 bases, with 6 bases between them. Germline V CDR1 and CDR2: SGHTA, FQGNSA. The CDR3 totals 11 residues. The CDR3 DNA sequence: TGTGCCAGCAGCTATGCCCATGAGCAGTTCTTC. Its protein is CASSYAHEQFF.

The sample holds one count of this clone. This rearrangement joins TRBV5-1 to TRBJ1-1; 9 bases fit TRBD1. The ends lost 10 bases at V and 5 bases at J; junction bases unmatched: 9. Germline CDR1 SGHRS, CDR2 YFSETQ. This CDR3 spans 13 amino acids. The CDR3 spells CAGQDRGKTEAFF. CDR3 in DNA: TGCGCCGGCCAGGACAGGGGAAAAACTGAAGCTTTCTTT.

This chain uses TRBV7-9 with TRBJ2-1; no reliable D call. This CDR3 contains 14 residues. Deletions cut 1 base from V and 10 bases from J, with 14 bases between. CDR1 and CDR2 (germline): SEHNR, FQNEAQ (reference sequence). The CDR3 spells CASSLVLTGGEQFF. Here the CDR3 DNA reads TGTGCCAGCAGCTTAGTATTAACGGGCGGAGAGCAGTTCTTC.

This chain connects TRBV7-8 to TRBJ2-1; the match to TRBD1 covers 7 bases. CDR3 length: 14 amino acids. V lost 6 bases and J lost 10; bases outside the gene matches: 12. Looked up from germline, CDR1 is SGHVS and CDR2 is FQNEAQ. The CDR3 coding sequence is TGTGCCAGCAGACATACAGGGGCCCCCTTGGAGCAGTTCTTC. It is translated as CASRHTGAPLEQFF.

The rearrangement links TRBV13 to TRBJ2-3; TRBD1 agrees at 10 bases. Germline CDR1 reads PRHDT; CDR2 reads FYEKMQ (reference sequence). Unmatched junction bases numbered 10, after V lost 4 bases and J lost 6 bases. CDR3 length equals 16 residues. CDR3 residues: CASSSRDRGLFDTQYF. CDR3 nucleotides: TGTGCCAGCAGCTCACGGGACAGGGGACTTTTTGATACGCAGTATTTT.

The chain combines TRBV7-9 with TRBJ2-6; TRBD1 matches at 11 bases. Trimming at V came to 2 bases and at J to 1 base, leaving 7 bases not matched to a gene. CDR3 length: 19 residues. Germline V gives CDR1 SEHNR, CDR2 FQNEAQ (reference sequence). As DNA, the CDR3 is TGTGCCAGCAGCTTATTTGGACAGGGGGCAGCTTCTGGGGCCAACGTCCTGACTTTC. Protein product: CASSLFGQGAASGANVLTF.

The rearrangement joins TRBV6-1 to TRBJ2-1; TRBD1 aligns across 7 bases. This CDR3 has 15 amino acids. The V and J ends lost 6 bases and 4 bases, in that order; junction bases with no gene match: 9. Germline assignment: CDR1 MNHNS and CDR2 SASEGT. The CDR3 DNA sequence: TGTGCCAGCAGACGCCCGGCGACAGGGTACAATGAGCAGTTCTTC. Its protein product is CASRRPATGYNEQFF.

This clone was picked up one time. This chain connects TRBV5-4 to TRBJ2-7; possible D gene TRBD2, 6 bases. The V end lost 5 bases, the J end lost 2 bases, and 14 bases lay between the germline ends. From germline, CDR1 is SGHNT and CDR2 YYREEE (reference sequence). This CDR3 comprises 14 residues. CDR3 protein: CASSPGLTAYEQYV. CDR3 nucleotide sequence: TGTGCCAGCAGTCCGGGACTCACCGCCTACGAGCAGTACGTC.

This clone was observed once. The chain carries TRBV27 and TRBJ2-3; 7 nucleotides line up with TRBD2. The CDR3 has 15 residues. Germline V gives CDR1 MNHEY, CDR2 SMNVEV (reference sequence). The V and J ends lost 3 bases and 3 bases, in that order; junction bases with no gene match: 6. CDR3 in amino acids: CASSFRRGGTDTQYF. CDR3 nucleotide sequence: TGTGCCAGCAGTTTCCGTCGCGGGGGTACAGATACGCAGTATTTT.